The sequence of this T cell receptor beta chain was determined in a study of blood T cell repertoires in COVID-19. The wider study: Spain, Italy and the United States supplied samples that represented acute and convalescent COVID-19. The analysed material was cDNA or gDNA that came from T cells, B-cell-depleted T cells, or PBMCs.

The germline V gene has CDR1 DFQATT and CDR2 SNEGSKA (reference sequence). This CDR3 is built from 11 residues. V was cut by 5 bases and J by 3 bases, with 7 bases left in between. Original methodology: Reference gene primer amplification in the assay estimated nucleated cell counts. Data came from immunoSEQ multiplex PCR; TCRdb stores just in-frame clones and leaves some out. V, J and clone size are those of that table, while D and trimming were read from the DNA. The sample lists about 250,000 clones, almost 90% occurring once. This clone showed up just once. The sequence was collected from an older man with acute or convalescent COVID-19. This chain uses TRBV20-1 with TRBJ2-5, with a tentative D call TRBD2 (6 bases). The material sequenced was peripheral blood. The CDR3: CSALAEETQYF. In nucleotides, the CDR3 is TGCAGTGCTTTAGCGGAAGAGACCCAGTACTTC.